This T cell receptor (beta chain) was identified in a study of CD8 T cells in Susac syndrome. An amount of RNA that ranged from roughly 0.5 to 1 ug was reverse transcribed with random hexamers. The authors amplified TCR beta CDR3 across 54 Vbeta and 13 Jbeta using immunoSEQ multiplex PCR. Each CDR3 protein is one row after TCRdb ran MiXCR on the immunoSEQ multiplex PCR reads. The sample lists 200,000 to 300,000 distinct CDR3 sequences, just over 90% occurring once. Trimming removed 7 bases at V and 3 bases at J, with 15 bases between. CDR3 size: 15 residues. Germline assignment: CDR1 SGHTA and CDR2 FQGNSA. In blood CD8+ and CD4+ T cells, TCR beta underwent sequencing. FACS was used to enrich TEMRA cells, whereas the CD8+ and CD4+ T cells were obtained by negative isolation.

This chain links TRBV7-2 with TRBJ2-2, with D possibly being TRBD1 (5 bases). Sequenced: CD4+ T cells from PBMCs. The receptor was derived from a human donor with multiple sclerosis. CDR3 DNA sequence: TGTGCCAGCACCCTTACCAGGGTAGACACCGGGGAGCTGTTTTTT. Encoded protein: CASTLTRVDTGELFF.